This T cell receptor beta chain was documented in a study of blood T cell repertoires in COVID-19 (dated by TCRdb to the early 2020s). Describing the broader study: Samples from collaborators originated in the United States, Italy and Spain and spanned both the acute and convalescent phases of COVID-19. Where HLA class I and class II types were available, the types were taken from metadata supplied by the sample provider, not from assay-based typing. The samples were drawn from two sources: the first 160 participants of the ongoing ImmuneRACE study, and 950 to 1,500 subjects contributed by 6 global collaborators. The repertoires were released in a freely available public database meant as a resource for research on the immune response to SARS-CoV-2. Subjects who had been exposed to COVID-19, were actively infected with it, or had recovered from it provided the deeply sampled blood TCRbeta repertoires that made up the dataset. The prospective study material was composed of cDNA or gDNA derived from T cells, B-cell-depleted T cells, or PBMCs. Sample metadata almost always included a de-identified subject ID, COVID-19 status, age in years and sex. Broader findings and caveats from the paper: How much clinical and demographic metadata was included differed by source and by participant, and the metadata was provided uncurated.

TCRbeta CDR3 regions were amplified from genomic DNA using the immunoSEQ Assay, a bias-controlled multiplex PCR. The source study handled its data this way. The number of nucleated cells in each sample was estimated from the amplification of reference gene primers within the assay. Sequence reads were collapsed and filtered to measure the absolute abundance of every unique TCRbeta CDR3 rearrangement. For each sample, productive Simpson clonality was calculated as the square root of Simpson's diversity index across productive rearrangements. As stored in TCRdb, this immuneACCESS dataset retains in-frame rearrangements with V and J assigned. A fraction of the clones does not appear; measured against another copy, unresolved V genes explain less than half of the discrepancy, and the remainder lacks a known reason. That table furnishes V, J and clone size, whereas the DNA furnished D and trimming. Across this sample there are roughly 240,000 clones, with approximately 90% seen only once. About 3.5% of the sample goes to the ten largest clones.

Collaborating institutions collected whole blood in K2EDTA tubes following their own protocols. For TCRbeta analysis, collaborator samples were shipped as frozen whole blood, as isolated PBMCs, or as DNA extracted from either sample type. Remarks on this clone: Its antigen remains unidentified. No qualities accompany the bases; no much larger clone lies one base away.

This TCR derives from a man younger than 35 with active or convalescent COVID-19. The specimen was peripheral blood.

The CDR3 reads as follows: CASSPRDRALSYEQYF. The DNA is as follows: TGTGCCAGCAGTCCTCGGGACAGGGCTCTCTCTTACGAGCAGTACTTC. The V gene is TRBV28 and the J gene is TRBJ2-7; 9 central bases correspond to TRBD1. Reading from cysteine to phenylalanine, the CDR3 counts 16 amino acids. Only the CDR3 part of the read is kept: 48 bases, read in frame from the first base. From V the trimming removes 5 bases and from J it removes 4 bases, while the gene matches leave 12 bases of the junction unaccounted for. CDR1 MDHEN and CDR2 SYDVKM were looked up in the germline V gene.